This T cell receptor (beta chain) was captured by sequencing in a study of CD8+ T cells in alopecia areata. The study, taken as a whole, reports: Researchers report lesional scalp, most notably alopecia totalis/universalis, outstripped normal scalp in clonality.

A note on this clone: Its specificity is unknown.

Investigators sorted PBMCs to obtain both CD4+ and CD8+ T cells. It was cDNA, reverse transcribed from extracted RNA, that served as the sequencing template. The assay was immunoSEQ multiplex PCR, and TCRdb's table has in-frame clones only and misses some. The top ten hold roughly 25% of the sample, which has 100,000 to 130,000 clones, under 60% seen once. This CDR3 comprises 14 residues. V was pared by 7 bases and J by 1 base, with 13 bases between. Germline V CDR1 and CDR2: SEHNR, FQNEAQ (reference sequence). The clonotype comes from a human donor with alopecia areata. Material for sequencing was NKG2D-low CD8+ T cells sorted from blood. This chain uses TRBV7-9 with TRBJ1-1; no clear D. The CDR3 reads CASTGLVQNTEAFF. Written as DNA, the CDR3 is TGTGCCAGCACCGGCTTGGTTCAGAACACTGAAGCTTTCTTT.